The rows below give T cell receptor beta chains drawn from one sample of a study of cytomegalovirus exposure and HLA in healthy donors. Using immunoSEQ multiplex PCR, the repertoire was profiled, and TCRdb retains in-frame clones only, with some absent. The table lists about 400,000 clones, more than 80% of them singletons. Sample: PBMCs. The source of these receptors is a woman between 18 and 29 years old in good health and CMV-seronegative. CDR3s include the opening cysteine and the closing phenylalanine or tryptophan. The D gene is left open where the match is weak. The size entry is marked missing in some rows and otherwise reads once, few, many or a size class.

V gene	clone size	J gene	D gene	CDR3 protein	CDR3 DNA
TRBV28	-	TRBJ2-7	-	CASSLYRLTSYEQYF	TGTGCCAGCAGTTTATATCGACTTACCTCCTACGAGCAGTACTTC
TRBV29-1	few	TRBJ1-1	-	CSVREEEAFF	TGCAGCGTTCGTGAGGAAGAAGCTTTCTTT
TRBV28	-	TRBJ1-1	-	CASSLGQGSTEAFF	TGTGCCAGCAGTTTAGGGCAGGGTTCCACTGAAGCTTTCTTT
TRBV6-1	-	TRBJ2-7	-	CASSDRGTIYEQYF	TGTGCCAGCAGTGACAGGGGAACAATCTACGAGCAGTACTTC
TRBV10-3	-	TRBJ1-4	TRBD1	CAIRSGTVDEKLFF	TGTGCCATCAGATCCGGGACAGTGGATGAAAAACTGTTTTTT
TRBV5-1	-	TRBJ2-5	TRBD1	CASSLDGTGVKKTQYF	TGCGCCAGCAGCTTGGATGGGACAGGGGTTAAGAAGACCCAGTACTTC
TRBV7-8	-	TRBJ1-5	TRBD1	CASSLGTGLSNQPQHF	TGTGCCAGCAGCCTCGGGACAGGACTTAGCAATCAGCCCCAGCATTTT
TRBV5-1	once	TRBJ1-1	-	CASSLGGPYTEAFF	TGCGCCAGCAGCTTGGGAGGTCCGTACACTGAAGCTTTCTTT
TRBV9	-	TRBJ2-5	-	CASSVGGEVETQYF	TGTGCCAGCAGCGTAGGAGGCGAGGTAGAGACCCAGTACTTC
TRBV9	-	TRBJ2-7	-	CASSVGSGGTYEQYF	TGTGCCAGCAGCGTAGGGTCTGGCGGGACCTACGAGCAGTACTTC
TRBV27	few	TRBJ2-5	-	CASRVRGSQETQYF	TGTGCCAGCAGGGTTAGGGGCAGCCAAGAGACCCAGTACTTC
TRBV9	-	TRBJ2-5	-	CASSVEGLIGQETQYF	TGTGCCAGCAGCGTAGAGGGACTCATAGGGCAAGAGACCCAGTACTTC
TRBV5-4	-	TRBJ1-1	-	CASSSPGPGAEAFF	TGTGCCAGCAGCTCACCAGGGCCGGGGGCTGAAGCTTTCTTT
TRBV4-1	many	TRBJ2-7	TRBD2	CASSQQGGYEQYF	TGCGCCAGCAGCCAACAGGGAGGGTACGAGCAGTACTTC
TRBV30	once	TRBJ1-1	TRBD1	CAWSVAWTGPAFF	TGTGCCTGGTCCGTTGCCTGGACAGGGCCAGCTTTCTTT
TRBV15	-	TRBJ1-4	TRBD1	CATSKDRGGNEKLFF	TGTGCCACCAGCAAGGACAGGGGAGGGAATGAAAAACTGTTTTTT
TRBV5-1	-	TRBJ1-1	TRBD1	CASSGTGWNTEAFF	TGCGCCAGCAGCGGGACAGGATGGAACACTGAAGCTTTCTTT
TRBV5-1	-	TRBJ2-1	-	CASSPGDSRTNEQFF	TGCGCCAGCAGCCCGGGGGACAGTCGAACCAATGAGCAGTTCTTC
TRBV13	-	TRBJ2-1	-	CASSSRDKDYNEQFF	TGTGCCAGCAGCTCTCGGGACAAAGACTACAATGAGCAGTTCTTC